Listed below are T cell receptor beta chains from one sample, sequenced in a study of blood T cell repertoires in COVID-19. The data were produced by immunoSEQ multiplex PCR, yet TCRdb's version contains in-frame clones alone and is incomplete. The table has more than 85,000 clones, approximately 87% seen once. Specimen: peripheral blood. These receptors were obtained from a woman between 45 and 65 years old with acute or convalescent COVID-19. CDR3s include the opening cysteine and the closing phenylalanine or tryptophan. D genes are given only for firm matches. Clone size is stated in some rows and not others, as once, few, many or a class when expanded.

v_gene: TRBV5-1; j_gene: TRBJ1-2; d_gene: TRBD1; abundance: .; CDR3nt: TGCGCCAGCAGCCTGGGACAGAACTATGGCTACACCTTC; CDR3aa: CASSLGQNYGYTF
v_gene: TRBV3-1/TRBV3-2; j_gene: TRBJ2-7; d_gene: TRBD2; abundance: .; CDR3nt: TGTGCCAGCAGCCCCGCCGGGACTAGAATGGGCTACGAGCAGTACTTC; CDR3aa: CASSPAGTRMGYEQYF
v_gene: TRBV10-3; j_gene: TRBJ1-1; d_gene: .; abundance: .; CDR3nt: TGTGCCATCAGCGAAGGACGGGGTGGCACTGAAGCTTTCTTT; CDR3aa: CAISEGRGGTEAFF
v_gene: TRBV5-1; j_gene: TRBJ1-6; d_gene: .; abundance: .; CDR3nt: TGCGCCAGCAGCCCGGGAGGGGTCGATTCACCCCTCCACTTT; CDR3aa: CASSPGGVDSPLHF
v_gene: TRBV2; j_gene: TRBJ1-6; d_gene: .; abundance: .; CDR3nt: TGTGCCAGCAGTGAACAGCATCCCTGGGGGGCCCTCCACTTT; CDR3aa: CASSEQHPWGALHF
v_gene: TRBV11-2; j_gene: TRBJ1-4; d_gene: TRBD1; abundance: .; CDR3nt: TGTGCCAGCAGCGGCGCGACAGGGAAAAAACTGTTTTTT; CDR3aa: CASSGATGKKLFF
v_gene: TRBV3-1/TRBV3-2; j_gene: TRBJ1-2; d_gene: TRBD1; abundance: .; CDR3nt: TGTGCCAGCAGCAGGGCCGGAGGGGGCGCGAAAGGCTACACCTTC; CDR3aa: CASSRAGGGAKGYTF
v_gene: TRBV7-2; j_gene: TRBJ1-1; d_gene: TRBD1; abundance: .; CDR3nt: TGTGCCAGCAGCTTAGCCCCGGGACAGGGGTTCAGGACTGAAGCTTTCTTT; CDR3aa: CASSLAPGQGFRTEAFF
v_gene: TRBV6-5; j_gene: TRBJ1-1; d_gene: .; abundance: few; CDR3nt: TGTGCCAGCAGCGGGTCGAGACAGACCGAAGCTTTCTTT; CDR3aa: CASSGSRQTEAFF
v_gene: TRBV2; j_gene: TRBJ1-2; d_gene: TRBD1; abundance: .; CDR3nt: TGTGCCAGCGGCAGATCTTCGGGACAGATCTATGGCTACACCTTC; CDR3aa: CASGRSSGQIYGYTF
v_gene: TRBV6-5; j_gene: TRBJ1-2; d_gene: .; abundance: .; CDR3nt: TGTGCCAGCAGGACCTCGGGGTGGAGGGATGGCTACACCTTC; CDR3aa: CASRTSGWRDGYTF
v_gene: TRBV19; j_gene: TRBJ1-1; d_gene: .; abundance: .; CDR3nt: TGTGCCAGTAGTATGTTTACTGGGAACACTGAAGCTTTCTTT; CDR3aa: CASSMFTGNTEAFF
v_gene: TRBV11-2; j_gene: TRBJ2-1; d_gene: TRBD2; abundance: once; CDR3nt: TGTGCCAGCAGCCTCGGGACGGGACTAGCGGGGGGCCACAATGAGCAGTTCTTC; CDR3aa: CASSLGTGLAGGHNEQFF
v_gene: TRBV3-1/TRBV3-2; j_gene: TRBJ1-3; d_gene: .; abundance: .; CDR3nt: TGTGCCAGCAGCCAAGTCGCGGGCACCATATATTTT; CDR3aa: CASSQVAGTIYF
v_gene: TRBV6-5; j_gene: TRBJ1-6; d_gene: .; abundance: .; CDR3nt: TGTGCCAGCAGCCACGGGTATTCACCCCTCCACTTT; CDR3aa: CASSHGYSPLHF
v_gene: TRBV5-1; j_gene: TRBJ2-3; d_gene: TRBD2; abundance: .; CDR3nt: TGCGCCAGCAGCTTGAAATCTAGCGGGGGCACAGATACGCAGTATTTT; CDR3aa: CASSLKSSGGTDTQYF
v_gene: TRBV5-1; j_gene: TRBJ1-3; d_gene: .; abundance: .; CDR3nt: TGCGCCAGCAGCTTAAATCCAGGGGAAGGGTCCGGAAACACCATATATTTT; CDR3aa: CASSLNPGEGSGNTIYF
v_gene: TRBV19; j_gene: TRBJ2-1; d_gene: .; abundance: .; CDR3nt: TGTGCCAGTAGTAACCCAGGGTTAATCAATGAGCAGTTCTTC; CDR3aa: CASSNPGLINEQFF
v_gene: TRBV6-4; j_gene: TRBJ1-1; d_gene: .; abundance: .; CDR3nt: TGTGCCAGCACCGAGGGCGCGGAGACTGAAGCTTTCTTT; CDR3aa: CASTEGAETEAFF
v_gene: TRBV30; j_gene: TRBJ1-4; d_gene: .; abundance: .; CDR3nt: TGTGCCTGGAGCCCGGGGGGACCATTTAATGAAAAACTGTTTTTT; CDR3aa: CAWSPGGPFNEKLFF
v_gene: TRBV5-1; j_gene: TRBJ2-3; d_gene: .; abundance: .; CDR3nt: TGCGCCAGCAGCTTGGGTGGCCCTCCAGATACGCAGTATTTT; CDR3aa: CASSLGGPPDTQYF
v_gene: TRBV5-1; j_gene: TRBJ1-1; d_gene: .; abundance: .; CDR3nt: TGCGCCAGCAGCTTGGAGGGACTTGAAGCTTTCTTT; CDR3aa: CASSLEGLEAFF
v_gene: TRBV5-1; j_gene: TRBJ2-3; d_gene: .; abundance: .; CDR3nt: TGCGCCAGCAGCTTAGCGGGCCCCACAGATACGCAGTATTTT; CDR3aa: CASSLAGPTDTQYF
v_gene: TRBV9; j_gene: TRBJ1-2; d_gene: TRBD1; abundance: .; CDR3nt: TGTGCCAGCAGCGCGACAGGGGGCGCGAATAGAGGCTACACCTTC; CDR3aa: CASSATGGANRGYTF
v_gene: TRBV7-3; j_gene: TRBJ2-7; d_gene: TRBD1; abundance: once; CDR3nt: TGTGCCAGCAGCCGAAACCCGGGACAGGCCACCTACGAGCAGTACTTC; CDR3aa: CASSRNPGQATYEQYF
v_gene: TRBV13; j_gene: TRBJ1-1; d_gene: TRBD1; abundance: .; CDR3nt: TGTGCCAGCACCCTCGGGACAGGGGACATGAACACTGAAGCTTTCTTT; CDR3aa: CASTLGTGDMNTEAFF
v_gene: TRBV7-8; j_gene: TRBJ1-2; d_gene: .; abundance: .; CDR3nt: TGTGCCAGCAGCCCGAACATCTTCGAAGGCTACACCTTC; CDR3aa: CASSPNIFEGYTF
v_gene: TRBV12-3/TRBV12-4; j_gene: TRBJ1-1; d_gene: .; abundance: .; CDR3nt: TGTGCCAGCAACCCCTCGGGGGGGACTGAAGCTTTCTTT; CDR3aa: CASNPSGGTEAFF
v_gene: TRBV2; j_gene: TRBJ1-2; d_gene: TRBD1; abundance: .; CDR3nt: TGTGCCAGCAGTGAAGGACAGGGGGCGAATGGCTACACCTTC; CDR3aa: CASSEGQGANGYTF
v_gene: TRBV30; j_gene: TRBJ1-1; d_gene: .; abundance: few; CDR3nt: TGTGCCTGCCCCACTCGGACAGCCGCCACTGAAGCTTTCTTT; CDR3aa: CACPTRTAATEAFF
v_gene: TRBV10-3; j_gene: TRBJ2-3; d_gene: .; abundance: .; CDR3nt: TGTGCCTCCTCGACTAGCACAGATACGCAGTATTTT; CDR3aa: CASSTSTDTQYF
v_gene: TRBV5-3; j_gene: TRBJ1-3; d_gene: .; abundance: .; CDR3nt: TGTGCCAGAAGCTCGCCTCGGGACTCAGGGTCAGGAAACACCATATATTTT; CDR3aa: CARSSPRDSGSGNTIYF
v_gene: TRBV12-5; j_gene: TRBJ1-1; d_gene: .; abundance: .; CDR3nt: TGTGCTAGTGGTTTGGGGACAGTGGTTAGCTCTGAAGCTTTCTTT; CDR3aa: CASGLGTVVSSEAFF
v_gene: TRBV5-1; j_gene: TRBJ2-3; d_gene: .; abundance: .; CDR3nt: TGCGCCAGCAGCATAACGGGGGGCGGCACAGATACGCAGTATTTT; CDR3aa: CASSITGGGTDTQYF
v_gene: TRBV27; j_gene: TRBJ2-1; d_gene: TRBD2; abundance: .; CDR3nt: TGTGCCAGCTCCCATACGGGGGGGCGAAATGAGCAGTTCTTC; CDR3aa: CASSHTGGRNEQFF
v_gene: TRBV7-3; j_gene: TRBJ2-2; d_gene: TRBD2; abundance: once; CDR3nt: TGTGCCCGCAGCCCTGCTAGCGGGGGGACCGGGGAGCTGTTTTTT; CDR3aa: CARSPASGGTGELFF
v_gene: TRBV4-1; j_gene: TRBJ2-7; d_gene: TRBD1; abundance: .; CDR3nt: TGCGCCAGCAGCCGGGCGACAGGGGATTGGGAGCAGTACTTC; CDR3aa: CASSRATGDWEQYF
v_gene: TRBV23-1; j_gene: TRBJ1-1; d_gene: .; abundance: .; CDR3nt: TGCGCCAGCAGTCAATCACGGGAATCATGGGAAGCTTTCTTT; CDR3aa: CASSQSRESWEAFF
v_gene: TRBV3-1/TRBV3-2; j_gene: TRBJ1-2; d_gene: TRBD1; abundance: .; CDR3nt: TGTGCCAGCAGCCGGGACAGGGGGTACTATGGCTACACCTTC; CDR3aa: CASSRDRGYYGYTF
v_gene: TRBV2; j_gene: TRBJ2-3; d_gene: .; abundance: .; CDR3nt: TGTGCCAGCAGTGAAGTAGGGGGCACAGATACGCAGTATTTT; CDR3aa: CASSEVGGTDTQYF
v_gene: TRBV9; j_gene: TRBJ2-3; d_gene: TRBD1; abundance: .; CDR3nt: TGTGCCAGCAGCTCCCGACAGGGAGTGGCAGATACGCAGTATTTT; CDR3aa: CASSSRQGVADTQYF
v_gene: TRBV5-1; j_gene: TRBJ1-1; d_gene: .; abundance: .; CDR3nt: TGCGCCAGCAGCTTGGAAGGGGGAACTGAAGCTTTCTTT; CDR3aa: CASSLEGGTEAFF
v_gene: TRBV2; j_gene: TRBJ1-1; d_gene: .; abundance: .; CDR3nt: TGTGCCAGTACAGGGAACACTGAAGCTTTCTTT; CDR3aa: CASTGNTEAFF
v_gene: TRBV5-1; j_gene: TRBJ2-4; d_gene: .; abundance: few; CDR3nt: TGCGCCAGCAGCTTGGGGGCAGGGCTAGCCAAAAACATTCAGTACTTC; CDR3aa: CASSLGAGLAKNIQYF
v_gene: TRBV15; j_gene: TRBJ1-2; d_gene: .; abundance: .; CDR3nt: TGTGCCACCAGACAGGATTCTAACTATGGCTACACCTTC; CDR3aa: CATRQDSNYGYTF
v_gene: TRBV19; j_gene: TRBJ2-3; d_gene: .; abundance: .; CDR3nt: TGTGCCAGTACCACACAGGGAGGGGTCTGGGATACGCAGTATTTT; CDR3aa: CASTTQGGVWDTQYF
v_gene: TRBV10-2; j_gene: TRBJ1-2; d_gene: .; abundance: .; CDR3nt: TGCGCCAGCAGTGAGATTTGGGCCGCGGGAGGCTACACCTTC; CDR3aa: CASSEIWAAGGYTF
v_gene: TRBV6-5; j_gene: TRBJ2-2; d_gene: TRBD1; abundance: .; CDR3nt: TGTGCCAGTCACAGGGGCACCGGGGAGCTGTTTTTT; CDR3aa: CASHRGTGELFF
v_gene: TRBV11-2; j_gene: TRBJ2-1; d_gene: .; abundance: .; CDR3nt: TGTGCCAGCAGCTTAGTCCGCAGAAGATCCACCTACAATGAGCAGTTCTTC; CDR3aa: CASSLVRRRSTYNEQFF
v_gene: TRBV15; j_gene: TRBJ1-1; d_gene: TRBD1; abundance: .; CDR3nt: TGTGCCACCAGCAGTACCAACAGGGGGAACACTGAAGCTTTCTTT; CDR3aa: CATSSTNRGNTEAFF
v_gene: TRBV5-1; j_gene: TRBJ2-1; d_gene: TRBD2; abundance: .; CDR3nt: TGCGCCAGCAGCTTGGATCAGGGAGGGGTGGGCGGCGCTGAGTTCTTC; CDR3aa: CASSLDQGGVGGAEFF